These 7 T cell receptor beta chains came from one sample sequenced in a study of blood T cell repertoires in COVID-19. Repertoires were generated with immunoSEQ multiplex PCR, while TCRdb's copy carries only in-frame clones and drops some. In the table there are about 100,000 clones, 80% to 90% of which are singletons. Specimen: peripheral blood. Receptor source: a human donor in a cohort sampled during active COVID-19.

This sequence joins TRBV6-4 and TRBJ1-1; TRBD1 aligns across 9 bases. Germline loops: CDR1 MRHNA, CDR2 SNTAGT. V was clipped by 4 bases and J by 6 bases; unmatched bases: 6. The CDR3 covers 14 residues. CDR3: CASSGTGGSSEAFF. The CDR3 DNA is TGTGCCAGCAGTGGCACAGGGGGCTCCTCTGAAGCTTTCTTT.

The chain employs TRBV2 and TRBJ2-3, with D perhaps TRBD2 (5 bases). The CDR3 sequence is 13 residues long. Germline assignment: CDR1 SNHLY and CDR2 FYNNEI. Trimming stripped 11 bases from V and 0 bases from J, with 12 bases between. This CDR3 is CAGAADSTDTQYF. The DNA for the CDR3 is TGTGCCGGCGCAGCGGATAGCACAGATACGCAGTATTTT.

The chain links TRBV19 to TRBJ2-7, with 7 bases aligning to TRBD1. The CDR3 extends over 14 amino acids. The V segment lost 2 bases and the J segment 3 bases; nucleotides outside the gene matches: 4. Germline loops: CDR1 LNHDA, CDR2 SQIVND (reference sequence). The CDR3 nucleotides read TGTGCCAGTAGTATATACACAGGGGTCTACGAGCAGTACTTC. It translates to CASSIYTGVYEQYF.

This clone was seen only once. CDR3 nucleotides: TGTGCCAGCAGTCACACCGCAGGGGGGAGAAACACCATATATTTT. This sequence encodes CASSHTAGGRNTIYF. The rearrangement links TRBV6-2 or TRBV6-3 to TRBJ1-3; TRBD1 aligns across 7 bases. This CDR3 is built from 15 residues. The trim removed 5 bases at V and 5 bases at J, leaving 9 bases unmatched. Germline loops: CDR1 MNHEY, CDR2 SVGEGT.

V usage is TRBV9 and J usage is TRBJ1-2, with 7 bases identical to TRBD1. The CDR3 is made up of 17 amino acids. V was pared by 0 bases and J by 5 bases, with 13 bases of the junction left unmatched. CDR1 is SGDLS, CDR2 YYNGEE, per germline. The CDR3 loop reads CASSVVATAGGVYGYTF. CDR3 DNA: TGTGCCAGCAGCGTAGTAGCCACCGCAGGGGGTGTGTATGGCTACACCTTC.

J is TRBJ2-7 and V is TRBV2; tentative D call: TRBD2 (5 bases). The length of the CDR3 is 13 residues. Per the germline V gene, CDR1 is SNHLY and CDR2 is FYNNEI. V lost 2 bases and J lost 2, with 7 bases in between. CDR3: CASSESSAYEQYF. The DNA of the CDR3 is TGTGCCAGCAGTGAAAGTAGCGCCTACGAGCAGTACTTC.

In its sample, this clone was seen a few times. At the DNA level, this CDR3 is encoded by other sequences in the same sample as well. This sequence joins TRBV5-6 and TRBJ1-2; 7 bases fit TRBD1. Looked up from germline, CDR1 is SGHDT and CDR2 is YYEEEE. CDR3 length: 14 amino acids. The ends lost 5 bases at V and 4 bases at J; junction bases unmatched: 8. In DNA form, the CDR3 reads TGTGCCAGCAGTTCCGGGACAGCCATCTATGGCTACACCTTC. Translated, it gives CASSSGTAIYGYTF.